This is a list of T cell receptor beta chains from one sample in a study of blood T cell repertoires in COVID-19. TCRdb keeps only in-frame clones here, not all; method: immunoSEQ multiplex PCR. The sample contains tens of thousands of clones, about nine tenths of which appear only once. The sample comprised peripheral blood. These receptors were collected from an elderly woman in a cohort sampled during active or convalescent COVID-19. The CDR3 runs from the conserved cysteine through the conserved F or W. The D gene is left open where the match is weak. Clone size appears in some rows only: once, few, many, or a class for an expanded clone.

v_call: TRBV5-1
j_call: TRBJ2-2
d_call: .
cdr3_length: 14
clone_size: .
cdr3_nt: TGCGCCAGCAGCCGGGGGAGCCCAGGCGGGGAGCTGTTTTTT
cdr3_aa: CASSRGSPGGELFF

v_call: TRBV7-9
j_call: TRBJ2-5
d_call: .
cdr3_length: 14
clone_size: .
cdr3_nt: TGTGCCAGCAGCTTAGGGCCCGCTGTGCAGACCCAGTACTTC
cdr3_aa: CASSLGPAVQTQYF

v_call: TRBV19
j_call: TRBJ2-1
d_call: .
cdr3_length: 12
clone_size: .
cdr3_nt: TGTGCCTCGGGCGGGACCTACAATGAGCAGTTCTTC
cdr3_aa: CASGGTYNEQFF

v_call: TRBV25-1
j_call: TRBJ2-1
d_call: TRBD2
cdr3_length: 14
clone_size: .
cdr3_nt: TGTGCCAGCAGTGGGCTAGCGGCCTTCAATGAGCAGTTCTTC
cdr3_aa: CASSGLAAFNEQFF

v_call: TRBV24-1
j_call: TRBJ1-1
d_call: .
cdr3_length: 13
clone_size: .
cdr3_nt: TGTGCCACCAGTAATGGGGCAGACACTGAAGCTTTCTTT
cdr3_aa: CATSNGADTEAFF

v_call: TRBV5-1
j_call: TRBJ1-1
d_call: TRBD1
cdr3_length: 15
clone_size: .
cdr3_nt: TGCGCCAGCTCCGGACAGGGGGGTGTTAGCACTGAAGCTTTCTTT
cdr3_aa: CASSGQGGVSTEAFF

v_call: TRBV7-8
j_call: TRBJ2-4
d_call: .
cdr3_length: 15
clone_size: .
cdr3_nt: TGTGCCAGCTCCAGGGGGGATTCGGACAAAAACATTCAGTACTTC
cdr3_aa: CASSRGDSDKNIQYF

v_call: TRBV2
j_call: TRBJ2-7
d_call: .
cdr3_length: 14
clone_size: .
cdr3_nt: TGTGCCAGCAGTGTGGCGGGGTCAACCTACGAGCAGTACTTC
cdr3_aa: CASSVAGSTYEQYF

v_call: TRBV30
j_call: TRBJ1-5
d_call: .
cdr3_length: 14
clone_size: .
cdr3_nt: TGTGCCTGGAGTGTAGGCAACTACAATCAGCCCCAGCATTTT
cdr3_aa: CAWSVGNYNQPQHF

v_call: TRBV6-5
j_call: TRBJ2-5
d_call: .
cdr3_length: 14
clone_size: .
cdr3_nt: TGTGCCAGCAGTCCCCGCCAGGCCCAAGAGACCCAGTACTTC
cdr3_aa: CASSPRQAQETQYF

v_call: TRBV11-1
j_call: TRBJ2-2
d_call: TRBD2
cdr3_length: 16
clone_size: .
cdr3_nt: TGTGCCAGCAGCTTACAGCGGGGGGCGAACACCGGGGAGCTGTTTTTT
cdr3_aa: CASSLQRGANTGELFF

v_call: TRBV7-9
j_call: TRBJ1-1
d_call: TRBD1
cdr3_length: 14
clone_size: .
cdr3_nt: TGTGCCAGCAGCCTCCGGGACAGGGGTATTGAAGCTTTCTTT
cdr3_aa: CASSLRDRGIEAFF

v_call: TRBV15
j_call: TRBJ1-5
d_call: .
cdr3_length: 14
clone_size: .
cdr3_nt: TGTGCCACCAGCAGGAACAGGGTCGAGCAGCCCCAGCATTTT
cdr3_aa: CATSRNRVEQPQHF

v_call: TRBV5-5
j_call: TRBJ2-5
d_call: .
cdr3_length: 14
clone_size: .
cdr3_nt: TGTGCCAGCAGCTTGGGCCGGGGTATGGAGACCCAGTACTTC
cdr3_aa: CASSLGRGMETQYF

v_call: TRBV7-6
j_call: TRBJ2-5
d_call: TRBD2
cdr3_length: 19
clone_size: .
cdr3_nt: TGTGCCAGCAGCTTACCATGGCTAGCGGGAGGGCGGGATCAAGAGACCCAGTACTTC
cdr3_aa: CASSLPWLAGGRDQETQYF

v_call: TRBV4-1
j_call: TRBJ1-2
d_call: TRBD1
cdr3_length: 16
clone_size: medium-sized
cdr3_nt: TGCGCCAGCAGCCAGTTACTATCCGGGACAGGGAATGGCTACACCTTC
cdr3_aa: CASSQLLSGTGNGYTF

v_call: TRBV2
j_call: TRBJ2-3
d_call: TRBD2
cdr3_length: 15
clone_size: once
cdr3_nt: TGTGCCAGCAGCCGGACTAGCGGAGGCACAGATACGCAGTATTTT
cdr3_aa: CASSRTSGGTDTQYF

v_call: TRBV4-2
j_call: TRBJ2-5
d_call: TRBD2
cdr3_length: 16
clone_size: .
cdr3_nt: TGTGCCAGCAGCCAAGCCAGCGGGGGGGCCTTGGAGACCCAGTACTTC
cdr3_aa: CASSQASGGALETQYF

v_call: TRBV3-1/TRBV3-2
j_call: TRBJ1-4
d_call: .
cdr3_length: 16
clone_size: .
cdr3_nt: TGTGCCAGCAGCCAAATGGCGGCAGCTCCAAATGAAAAACTGTTTTTT
cdr3_aa: CASSQMAAAPNEKLFF

v_call: TRBV9
j_call: TRBJ1-4
d_call: .
cdr3_length: 14
clone_size: .
cdr3_nt: TGTGCCAGCAGCGTAGCAGTATCTAATGAAAAACTGTTTTTT
cdr3_aa: CASSVAVSNEKLFF

v_call: TRBV7-9
j_call: TRBJ1-4
d_call: TRBD1
cdr3_length: 15
clone_size: .
cdr3_nt: TGTGCCAGCAGCCAACAGGGGTCGTCTAATGAAAAACTGTTTTTT
cdr3_aa: CASSQQGSSNEKLFF

v_call: TRBV19
j_call: TRBJ2-1
d_call: .
cdr3_length: 11
clone_size: .
cdr3_nt: TGTGCCAGTAGTATCTTAGATAAGCAGTTCTTC
cdr3_aa: CASSILDKQFF

v_call: TRBV11-3
j_call: TRBJ2-2
d_call: .
cdr3_length: 14
clone_size: few
cdr3_nt: TGTGCCAGCAGCTCGGGACAATACACCGGGGAGCTGTTTTTT
cdr3_aa: CASSSGQYTGELFF

v_call: TRBV9
j_call: TRBJ1-3
d_call: .
cdr3_length: 17
clone_size: .
cdr3_nt: TGTGCCAGCAGCGTAGACCCCTCCGGGGGGCGACTGGACACCATATATTTT
cdr3_aa: CASSVDPSGGRLDTIYF

v_call: TRBV12-5
j_call: TRBJ2-3
d_call: TRBD2
cdr3_length: 18
clone_size: .
cdr3_nt: TGTGCTAGTGGTCCCAAGGCTCTGCCGGGGGGGCCAGCAGATACGCAGTATTTT
cdr3_aa: CASGPKALPGGPADTQYF

v_call: TRBV10-1
j_call: TRBJ2-2
d_call: .
cdr3_length: 14
clone_size: few
cdr3_nt: TGCGCCAGCAGCGCGGGGGCCTACACCGGGGAGCTGTTTTTT
cdr3_aa: CASSAGAYTGELFF

v_call: TRBV2
j_call: TRBJ1-1
d_call: .
cdr3_length: 14
clone_size: .
cdr3_nt: TGTGCCAGCAGTGAACGGGAATGGTACACTGAAGCTTTCTTT
cdr3_aa: CASSEREWYTEAFF

v_call: TRBV7-3
j_call: TRBJ2-5
d_call: TRBD2
cdr3_length: 15
clone_size: .
cdr3_nt: TGTGCCAGCAGCTTAGGCGGGGGGCTGAAAGAGACCCAGTACTTC
cdr3_aa: CASSLGGGLKETQYF

v_call: TRBV18
j_call: TRBJ1-1
d_call: .
cdr3_length: 16
clone_size: .
cdr3_nt: TGTGCCAGCTCACCACCGGGCAGGGGAATGAACACTGAAGCTTTCTTT
cdr3_aa: CASSPPGRGMNTEAFF

v_call: TRBV11-3
j_call: TRBJ2-1
d_call: .
cdr3_length: 16
clone_size: once
cdr3_nt: TGTGCCAGCAGCCTAGGCCGGGTCTTAGCTGGGAATGAGCAGTTCTTC
cdr3_aa: CASSLGRVLAGNEQFF

v_call: TRBV5-1
j_call: TRBJ2-3
d_call: TRBD2
cdr3_length: 15
clone_size: .
cdr3_nt: TGCGCCAGCAGCTTCAGCGGGGGGGATGGAGATACGCAGTATTTT
cdr3_aa: CASSFSGGDGDTQYF

v_call: TRBV6-6
j_call: TRBJ1-2
d_call: .
cdr3_length: 14
clone_size: .
cdr3_nt: TGTGCCAGCAGCCCCCACGGTTCGGGGGGAGTCTACACCTTC
cdr3_aa: CASSPHGSGGVYTF

v_call: TRBV4-1
j_call: TRBJ2-4
d_call: TRBD1
cdr3_length: 16
clone_size: .
cdr3_nt: TGCGCCAGCAGCCAAGCTTACGGGGAAGGGGGCAACATTCAGTACTTC
cdr3_aa: CASSQAYGEGGNIQYF

v_call: TRBV7-6
j_call: TRBJ2-3
d_call: .
cdr3_length: 16
clone_size: .
cdr3_nt: TGTGCCAGCAGCTTAAGGAGAGGCGCTAGCACAGATACGCAGTATTTT
cdr3_aa: CASSLRRGASTDTQYF

v_call: TRBV2
j_call: TRBJ2-1
d_call: TRBD1
cdr3_length: 15
clone_size: .
cdr3_nt: TGTGCCAGCAGTGCTGAGACAGGGGTATTCAATGAGCAGTTCTTC
cdr3_aa: CASSAETGVFNEQFF

v_call: TRBV12-3/TRBV12-4
j_call: TRBJ2-5
d_call: .
cdr3_length: 11
clone_size: .
cdr3_nt: TGTGCCAGCAGTTCCTGGGAGGCCCAGTACTTC
cdr3_aa: CASSSWEAQYF

v_call: TRBV5-5
j_call: TRBJ1-3
d_call: .
cdr3_length: 14
clone_size: .
cdr3_nt: TGTGCCAGCAGCTTGCAGTCCGTAGGAAACACCATATATTTT
cdr3_aa: CASSLQSVGNTIYF

v_call: TRBV30
j_call: TRBJ1-5
d_call: .
cdr3_length: 14
clone_size: .
cdr3_nt: TGTGCCTGGAGTGTACAGGGTGTCAATCAGCCCCAGCATTTT
cdr3_aa: CAWSVQGVNQPQHF

v_call: TRBV6-5
j_call: TRBJ1-1
d_call: .
cdr3_length: 14
clone_size: .
cdr3_nt: TGTGCCAGCAGACTGACTTACACGAACACTGAAGCTTTCTTT
cdr3_aa: CASRLTYTNTEAFF

v_call: TRBV12-3/TRBV12-4
j_call: TRBJ2-3
d_call: .
cdr3_length: 13
clone_size: .
cdr3_nt: TGTGCCAGCAGCCTCTCTAGCACAGATACGCAGTATTTT
cdr3_aa: CASSLSSTDTQYF

v_call: TRBV29-1
j_call: TRBJ2-7
d_call: TRBD2
cdr3_length: 17
clone_size: once
cdr3_nt: TGCAGCGTTGAAGCACCCACCGGGGCGAGGGAGGGTTACGAGCAGTACTTC
cdr3_aa: CSVEAPTGAREGYEQYF

v_call: TRBV4-1
j_call: TRBJ2-5
d_call: TRBD2
cdr3_length: 17
clone_size: .
cdr3_nt: TGCGCCAGCAGCCCCCGACTAGCGGGAGGGGGCGGGGAGACCCAGTACTTC
cdr3_aa: CASSPRLAGGGGETQYF